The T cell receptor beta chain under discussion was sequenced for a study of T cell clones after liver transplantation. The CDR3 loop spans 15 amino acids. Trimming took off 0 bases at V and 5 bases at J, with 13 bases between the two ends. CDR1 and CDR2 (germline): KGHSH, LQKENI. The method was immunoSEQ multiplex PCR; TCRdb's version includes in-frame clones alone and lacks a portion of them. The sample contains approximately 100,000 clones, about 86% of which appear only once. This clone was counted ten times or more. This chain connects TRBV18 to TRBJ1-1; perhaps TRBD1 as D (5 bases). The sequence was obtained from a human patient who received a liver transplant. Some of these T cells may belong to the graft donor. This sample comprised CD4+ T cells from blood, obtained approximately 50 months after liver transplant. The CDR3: CASSPPLARGTEAFF. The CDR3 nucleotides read TGTGCCAGCTCACCACCCTTGGCTAGGGGTACTGAAGCTTTCTTT.